The 8 T cell receptor beta chains reported below all come from one sample, sequenced in a study of blood T cell repertoires in COVID-19. Assay: immunoSEQ multiplex PCR; the TCRdb copy retains only in-frame clones and omits some. The sample includes 200,000 or so clones, about nine tenths of them seen just once. The sequencing input was peripheral blood. All receptors come from a woman aged 45-65 years with acute or convalescent COVID-19.

The J gene is TRBJ1-2, the V gene TRBV9; D unresolved. The germline V and J ends were trimmed by 1 base and 6 bases, with 19 bases remaining between them. Germline V gene data show CDR1 as SGDLS and CDR2 as YYNGEE. This CDR3 comprises 16 residues. The CDR3 region is CASSVSQSIGSDGYTF. The CDR3 coding sequence is TGTGCCAGCAGCGTATCCCAATCTATCGGGTCCGATGGCTACACCTTC.

Only one count was recorded for this clone. V usage is TRBV19 and J usage is TRBJ1-5; D call uncertain. Trimming took off 3 bases at V and 5 bases at J, with 8 bases between the two ends. The CDR3 is 13 residues long. Germline loops: CDR1 LNHDA, CDR2 SQIVND (reference sequence). Here the CDR3 reads CASSILRDQPQHF. The CDR3 DNA reads as TGTGCCAGTAGTATTCTCCGCGATCAGCCCCAGCATTTT.

This clone was picked up one time. J is TRBJ1-2 and V is TRBV3-1 (or the pseudogene TRBV3-2); 9 bases align to TRBD1. Losses at the gene ends were 1 base for V and 6 bases for J; bases not matched to a gene: 6. The CDR3 is 15 residues long. The germline gives CDR1 LGHDT, CDR2 YNNKEL (reference sequence). The CDR3 DNA follows: TGTGCCAGCAGCCAAGTCACAGGGGGCTATGATGGCTACACCTTC. Amino acid sequence: CASSQVTGGYDGYTF.

This chain connects TRBV2 to TRBJ2-7; a possible D gene is TRBD1 (5 bases). Looked up from germline, CDR1 is SNHLY and CDR2 is FYNNEI. CDR3 length: 13 residues. V was clipped by 7 bases and J by 2 bases, with 12 bases between them. The CDR3 sequence: CASMGLSTYEQYF. The CDR3 nucleotides are TGTGCCAGCATGGGGCTATCAACCTACGAGCAGTACTTC.

The V and J genes are TRBV5-1 and TRBJ2-3; D ambiguous. CDR3 size: 13 residues. Germline V gene sequence: CDR1 SGHRS, CDR2 YFSETQ. V dropped 0 bases and J dropped 2 bases, with 4 bases sitting between them. The chain's CDR3 is CASSLDYTDTQYF. The CDR3 DNA sequence: TGCGCCAGCAGCTTGGACTACACAGATACGCAGTATTTT.

This clone has a single count. The V and J genes are TRBV7-6 and TRBJ2-7; tentative D call: TRBD2 (7 bases). The germline gives CDR1 SGHVS, CDR2 FNYEAQ. The V end was cut by 2 bases, the J end by 3 bases, with 14 bases between. The CDR3 is made up of 15 amino acids. The CDR3 sequence is CASSLRGGNLYEQYF. The DNA for the CDR3 is TGTGCCAGCAGCTTACGCGGGGGCAACCTCTACGAGCAGTACTTC. Filled out from reference TRBV7-6 and TRBJ2-7, the complete variable domain reads GAGVSQSPRYKVTKRGQDVALRCDPISGHVSLYWYRQALGQGPEFLTYFNYEAQQDKSGLPNDRFSAERPEGSISTLTIQRTEQRDSAMYRCASSLRGGNLYEQYFGPGTRLTVT.

The rearrangement joins TRBV19 to TRBJ1-3; 7 bases map to TRBD1. J gave up 2 bases and V 7 bases, and 8 bases lay outside the gene matches. The CDR3 is 15 residues long. Germline V gives CDR1 LNHDA, CDR2 SQIVND (reference sequence). Here the CDR3 reads CASTSYQGAGNTIYF. In nucleotides, the CDR3 is TGTGCCAGTACCAGCTACCAGGGGGCTGGAAACACCATATATTTT.

In its sample, this clone was seen once. The V gene is TRBV7-2, the J gene TRBJ1-1; 8 positions agree with TRBD1. The CDR3 covers 15 residues. After removal of 5 bases from V and 1 base from J, the junction contained 6 bases not matched to a gene. Germline V gene lookup returns CDR1 SGHTA and CDR2 FQGNSA. CDR3 residues: CASSQDRGGNTEAFF. CDR3 sequence (DNA): TGTGCCAGCAGCCAAGACAGGGGAGGGAACACTGAAGCTTTCTTT.